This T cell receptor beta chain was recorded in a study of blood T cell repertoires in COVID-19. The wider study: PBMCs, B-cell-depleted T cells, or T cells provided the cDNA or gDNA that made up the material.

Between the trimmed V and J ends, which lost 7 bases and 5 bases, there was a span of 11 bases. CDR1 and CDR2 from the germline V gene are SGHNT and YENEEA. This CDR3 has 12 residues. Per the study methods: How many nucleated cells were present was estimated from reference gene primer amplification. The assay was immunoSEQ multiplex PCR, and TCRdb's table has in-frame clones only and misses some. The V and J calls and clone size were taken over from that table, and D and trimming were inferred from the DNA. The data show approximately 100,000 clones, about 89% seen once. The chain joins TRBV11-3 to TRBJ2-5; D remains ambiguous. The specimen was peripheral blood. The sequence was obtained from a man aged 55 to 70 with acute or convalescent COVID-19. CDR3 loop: CASTLNGETQYF. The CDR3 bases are TGTGCCAGCACCCTCAACGGGGAGACCCAGTACTTC. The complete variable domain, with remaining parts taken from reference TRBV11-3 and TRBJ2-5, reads EAGVVQSPRYKIIEKKQPVAFWCNPISGHNTLYWYLQNLGQGPELLIRYENEEAVDDSQLPKDRFSAERLKGVDSTLKIQPAELGDSAVYLCASTLNGETQYFGPGTRLLVL.